This T cell receptor beta chain was observed in a study of cytomegalovirus exposure and HLA in healthy donors. Points on this clone: Its antigen is not identified.

Study results and limitations: The study flagged around 150 TCR beta chains as cytomegalovirus-associated. TCR beta chain V- and J-gene trimming was linked, in a later analysis, to a missense variant in DCLRE1C.

Use of 60 Vbeta and 13 Jbeta primers characterized the PCR. Repertoires were generated with immunoSEQ multiplex PCR, while TCRdb's copy carries only in-frame clones and drops some. The sample lists more than 130,000 clones; around 73% were seen once. Donors counted as nominally healthy when sampled, yet unrecorded immune exposures were likely. The CDR3 consists of 16 residues. The germline CDR1 and CDR2 sequences are SNHLY and FYNNEI. Losses at the gene ends were 5 bases for V and 5 bases for J; bases not matched to a gene: 10. This receptor was identified in a human donor in good health. The chain uses TRBV2 and TRBJ2-2, with 8 bases identical to TRBD1. Specimen: PBMCs. CDR3 in amino acids: CASSRRTGPTTGELFF. The CDR3 DNA follows: TGTGCCAGCAGTAGGAGGACAGGGCCCACGACCGGGGAGCTGTTTTTT.